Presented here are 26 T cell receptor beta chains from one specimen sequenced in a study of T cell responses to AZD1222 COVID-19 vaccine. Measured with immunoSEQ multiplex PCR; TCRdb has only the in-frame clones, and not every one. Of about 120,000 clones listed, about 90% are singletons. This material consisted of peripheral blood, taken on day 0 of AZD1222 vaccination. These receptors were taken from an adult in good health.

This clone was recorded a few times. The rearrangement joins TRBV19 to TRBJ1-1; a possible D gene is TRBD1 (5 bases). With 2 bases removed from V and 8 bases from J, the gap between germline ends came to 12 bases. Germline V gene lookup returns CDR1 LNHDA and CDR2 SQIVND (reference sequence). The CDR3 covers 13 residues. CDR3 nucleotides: TGTGCCAGTAGTATAACACGGGGCGGGGAAGCTTTCTTT. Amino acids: CASSITRGGEAFF.

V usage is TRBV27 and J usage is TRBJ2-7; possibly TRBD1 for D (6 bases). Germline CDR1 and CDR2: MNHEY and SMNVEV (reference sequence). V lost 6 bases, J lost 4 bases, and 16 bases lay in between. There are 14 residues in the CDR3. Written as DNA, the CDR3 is TGTGCCAGCAGATCCAGGACAGTAGATTACGAGCAGTACTTC. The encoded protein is CASRSRTVDYEQYF.

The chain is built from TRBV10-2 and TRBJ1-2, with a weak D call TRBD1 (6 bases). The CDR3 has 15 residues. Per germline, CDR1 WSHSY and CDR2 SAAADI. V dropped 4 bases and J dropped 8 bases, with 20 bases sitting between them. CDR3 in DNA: TGCGCCAGCAGTGTACTACAGGGTGTACAGGACGGCTACACCTTC. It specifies CASSVLQGVQDGYTF.

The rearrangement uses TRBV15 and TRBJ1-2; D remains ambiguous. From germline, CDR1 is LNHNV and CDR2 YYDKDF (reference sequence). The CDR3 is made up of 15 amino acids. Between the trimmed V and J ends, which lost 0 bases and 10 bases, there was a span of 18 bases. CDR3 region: CATSRDQRGLGFYTF. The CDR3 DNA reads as TGTGCCACCAGCAGAGATCAGCGAGGGCTCGGATTCTACACCTTC.

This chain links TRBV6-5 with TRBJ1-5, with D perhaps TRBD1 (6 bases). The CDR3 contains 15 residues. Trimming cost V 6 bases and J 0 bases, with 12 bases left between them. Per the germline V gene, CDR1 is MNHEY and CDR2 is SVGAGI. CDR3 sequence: CASRRDTYSNQPQHF. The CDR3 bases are TGTGCCAGCAGAAGGGACACCTATAGCAATCAGCCCCAGCATTTT.

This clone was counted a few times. CDR3 nucleotides: TGTGCCAGCAGTCGAAGGGGACAATCTAACACCGGGGAGCTGTTTTTT. Translated, it gives CASSRRGQSNTGELFF. The chain couples TRBV6-6 to TRBJ2-2; D may be TRBD1 (6 bases). The CDR3 contains 16 residues. Trimming left V 5 bases short and J 2 bases short, with 15 bases between. Germline V lookup: CDR1 MNHNY, CDR2 SVGAGI (reference sequence).

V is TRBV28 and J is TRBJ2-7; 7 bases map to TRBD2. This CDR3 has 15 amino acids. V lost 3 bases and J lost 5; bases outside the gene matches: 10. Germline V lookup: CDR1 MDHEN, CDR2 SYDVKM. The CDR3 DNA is TGTGCCAGCAGTTTCATAACAGCGGGATCCGACGAGCAGTACTTC. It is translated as CASSFITAGSDEQYF.

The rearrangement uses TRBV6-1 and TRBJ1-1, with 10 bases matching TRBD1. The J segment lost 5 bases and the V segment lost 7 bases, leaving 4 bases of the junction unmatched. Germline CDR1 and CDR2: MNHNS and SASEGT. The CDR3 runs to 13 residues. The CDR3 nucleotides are TGTGCCAGCACCTCGGACAGGGGGACTGAAGCTTTCTTT. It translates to CASTSDRGTEAFF.

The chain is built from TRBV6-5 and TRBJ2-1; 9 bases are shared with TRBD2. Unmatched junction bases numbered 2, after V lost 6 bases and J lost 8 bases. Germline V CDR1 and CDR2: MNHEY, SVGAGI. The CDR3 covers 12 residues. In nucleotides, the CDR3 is TGTGCCAGCAGCCGACTAGCGGATGAGCAGTTCTTC. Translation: CASSRLADEQFF.

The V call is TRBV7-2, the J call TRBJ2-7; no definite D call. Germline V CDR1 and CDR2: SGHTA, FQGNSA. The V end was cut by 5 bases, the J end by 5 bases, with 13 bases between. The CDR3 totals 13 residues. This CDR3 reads CASSPRVGHEQYF. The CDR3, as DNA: TGTGCCAGCAGCCCCCGCGTCGGCCACGAGCAGTACTTC.

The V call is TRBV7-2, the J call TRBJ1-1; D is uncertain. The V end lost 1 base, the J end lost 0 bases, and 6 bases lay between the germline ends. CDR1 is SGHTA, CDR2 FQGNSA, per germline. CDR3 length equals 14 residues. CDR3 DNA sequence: TGTGCCAGCAGCTTAGTCTCCATGAACACTGAAGCTTTCTTT. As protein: CASSLVSMNTEAFF. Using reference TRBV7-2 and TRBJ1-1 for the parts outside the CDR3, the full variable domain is GAGVSQSPSNKVTEKGKDVELRCDPISGHTALYWYRQSLGQGLEFLIYFQGNSAPDKSGLPSDRFSAERTGGSVSTLTIQRTQQEDSAVYLCASSLVSMNTEAFFGQGTRLTVV.

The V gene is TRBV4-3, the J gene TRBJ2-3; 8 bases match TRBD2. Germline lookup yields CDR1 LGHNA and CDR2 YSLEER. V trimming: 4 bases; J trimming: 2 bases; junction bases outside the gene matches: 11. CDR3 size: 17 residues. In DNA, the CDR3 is TGCGCCAGCAGCCCCTGGGGCTTAGCGGGGACCACAGATACGCAGTATTTT. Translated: CASSPWGLAGTTDTQYF.

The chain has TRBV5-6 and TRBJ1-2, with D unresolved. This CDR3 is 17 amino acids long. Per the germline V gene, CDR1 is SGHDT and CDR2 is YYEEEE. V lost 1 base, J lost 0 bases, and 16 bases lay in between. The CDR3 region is CASSLLLGSVSNYGYTF. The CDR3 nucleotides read TGTGCCAGCAGCTTGTTGCTAGGCAGCGTTTCTAACTATGGCTACACCTTC.

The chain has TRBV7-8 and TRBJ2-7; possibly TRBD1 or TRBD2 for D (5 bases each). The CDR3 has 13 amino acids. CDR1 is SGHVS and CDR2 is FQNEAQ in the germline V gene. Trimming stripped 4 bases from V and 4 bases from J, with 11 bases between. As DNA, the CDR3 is TGTGCCAGCAGCTCGGGGCCCGAGTACGAGCAGTACTTC. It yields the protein CASSSGPEYEQYF. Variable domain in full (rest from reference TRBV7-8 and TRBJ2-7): GAGVSQSPRYKVAKRGQDVALRCDPISGHVSLFWYQQALGQGPEFLTYFQNEAQLDKSGLPSDRFFAERPEGSVSTLKIQRTQQEDSAVYLCASSSGPEYEQYFGPGTRLTVT.

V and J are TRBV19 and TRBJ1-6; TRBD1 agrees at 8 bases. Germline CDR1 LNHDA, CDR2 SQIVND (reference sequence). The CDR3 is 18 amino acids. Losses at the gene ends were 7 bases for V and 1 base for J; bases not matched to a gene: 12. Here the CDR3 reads CASTPAGQGASYNSPLHF. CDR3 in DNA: TGTGCCAGTACCCCGGCAGGGCAGGGGGCTTCCTATAATTCACCCCTCCACTTT. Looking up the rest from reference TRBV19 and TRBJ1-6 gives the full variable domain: DGGITQSPKYLFRKEGQNVTLSCEQNLNHDAMYWYRQDPGQGLRLIYYSQIVNDFQKGDIAEGYSVSREKKESFPLTVTSAQKNPTAFYLCASTPAGQGASYNSPLHFGNGTRLTVT.

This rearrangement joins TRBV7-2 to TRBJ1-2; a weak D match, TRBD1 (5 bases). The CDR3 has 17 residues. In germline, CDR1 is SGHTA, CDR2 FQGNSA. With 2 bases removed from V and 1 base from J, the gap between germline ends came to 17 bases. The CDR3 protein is CASSLPKVPGLNYGYTF. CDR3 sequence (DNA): TGTGCCAGCAGCTTACCAAAAGTTCCGGGGCTTAACTATGGCTACACCTTC.

CDR3 sequence (DNA): TGTGCCATCAGTTCGGGAAGGAATAGCGGGGAGCTGTTTTTT. Translation: CAISSGRNSGELFF. The rearrangement joins TRBV10-3 to TRBJ2-2; possibly TRBD2 for D (5 bases). Trimming left V 5 bases short and J 7 bases short, with 14 bases between. Per germline, CDR1 ENHRY and CDR2 SYGVKD. The length of the CDR3 is 14 residues.

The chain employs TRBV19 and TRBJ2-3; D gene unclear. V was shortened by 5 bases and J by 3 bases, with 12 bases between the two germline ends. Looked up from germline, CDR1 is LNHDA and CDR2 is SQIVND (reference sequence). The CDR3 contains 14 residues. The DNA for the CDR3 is TGTGCCAGTAGTGGTCGAGGCGCGACAGATACGCAGTATTTT. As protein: CASSGRGATDTQYF.

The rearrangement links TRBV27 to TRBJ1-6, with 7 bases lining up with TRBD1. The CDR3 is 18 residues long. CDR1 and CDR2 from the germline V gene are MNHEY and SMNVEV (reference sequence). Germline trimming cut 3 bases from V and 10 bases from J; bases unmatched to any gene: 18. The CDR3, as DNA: TGTGCCAGCAGTTTGGAGGGGGCCACGTCCCCCCGGGGCTCACCCCTCCACTTT. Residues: CASSLEGATSPRGSPLHF.

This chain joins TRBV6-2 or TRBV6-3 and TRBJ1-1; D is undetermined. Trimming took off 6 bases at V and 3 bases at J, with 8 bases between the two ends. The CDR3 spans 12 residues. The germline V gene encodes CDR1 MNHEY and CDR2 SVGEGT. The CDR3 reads CASSPGYTEAFF. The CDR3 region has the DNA TGTGCCAGCAGCCCGGGGTACACTGAAGCTTTCTTT.

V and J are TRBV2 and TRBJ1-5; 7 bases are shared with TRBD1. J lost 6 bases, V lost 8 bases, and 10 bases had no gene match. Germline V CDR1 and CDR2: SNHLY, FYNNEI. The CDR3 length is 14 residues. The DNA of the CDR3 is TGTGCCAGCCGAATCAGGGGGTCAGGTCAGCCCCAGCATTTT. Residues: CASRIRGSGQPQHF.

The DNA for the CDR3 is TGCGCCAGCAGCCAAGAGGAATCAGGACTTTTCAGCTACACCTTC. Its protein is CASSQEESGLFSYTF. J is TRBJ1-2 and V is TRBV4-1; the D is unclear. The germline CDR1 and CDR2 sequences are MGHRA and YSYEKL. This CDR3 has 15 amino acids. Trimming took off 0 bases at V and 9 bases at J, with 17 bases between the two ends.

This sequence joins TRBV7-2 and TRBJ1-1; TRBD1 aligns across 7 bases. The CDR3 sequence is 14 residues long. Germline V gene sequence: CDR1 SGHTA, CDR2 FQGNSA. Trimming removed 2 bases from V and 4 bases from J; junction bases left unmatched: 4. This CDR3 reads CASSLTPGGTEAFF. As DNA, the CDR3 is TGTGCCAGCAGCTTAACGCCAGGGGGCACTGAAGCTTTCTTT.

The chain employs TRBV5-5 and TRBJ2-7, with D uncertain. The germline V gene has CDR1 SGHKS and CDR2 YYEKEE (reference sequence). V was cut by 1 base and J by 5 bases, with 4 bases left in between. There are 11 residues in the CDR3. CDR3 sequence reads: CASSLLHEQYF. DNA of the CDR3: TGTGCCAGCAGCTTGCTTCACGAGCAGTACTTC. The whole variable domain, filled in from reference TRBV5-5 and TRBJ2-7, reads DAGVTQSPTHLIKTRGQQVTLRCSPISGHKSVSWYQQVLGQGPQFIFQYYEKEERGRGNFPDRFSARQFPNYSSELNVNALLLGDSALYLCASSLLHEQYFGPGTRLTVT.

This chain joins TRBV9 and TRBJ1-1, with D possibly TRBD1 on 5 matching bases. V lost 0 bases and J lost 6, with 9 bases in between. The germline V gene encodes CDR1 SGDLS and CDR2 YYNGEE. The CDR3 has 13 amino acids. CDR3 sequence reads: CASSVAWDAEAFF. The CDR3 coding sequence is TGTGCCAGCAGCGTAGCTTGGGACGCTGAAGCTTTCTTT.

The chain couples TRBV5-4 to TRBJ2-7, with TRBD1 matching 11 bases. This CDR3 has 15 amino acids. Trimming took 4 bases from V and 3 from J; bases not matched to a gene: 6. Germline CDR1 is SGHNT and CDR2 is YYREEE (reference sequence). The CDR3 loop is CASSHRGQGDYEQYF. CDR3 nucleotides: TGTGCCAGCAGCCATCGGGGACAGGGGGACTACGAGCAGTACTTC.